The 21 T cell receptor beta chains in this list originate from one sample, sequenced in a study of shared T cell receptors in the human thymus. Some clones are missing from TCRdb's copy, which holds only in-frame ones; the method was immunoSEQ multiplex PCR. The repertoire consists of about 710,000 clones, with around 87% occurring once and the leading ten covering 0.0094%. In addition, the sample was reused for a study of human thymus T cells.

Sample: thymocytes. All receptors come from a boy in the first two years of life with a congenital heart defect.

The J gene is TRBJ2-2, the V gene TRBV28, with TRBD1 matching 11 bases. The length of the CDR3 is 15 residues. Germline lookup yields CDR1 MDHEN and CDR2 SYDVKM. V shed 5 bases, J shed 7 bases, and the junction held 6 bases outside the gene matches. The CDR3 region has the DNA TGTGCCAGCAGTCCGGACAGGGGGCGGGTCGGGGAGCTGTTTTTT. Translation gives CASSPDRGRVGELFF.

J is TRBJ2-7 and V is TRBV6-5; TRBD2 matches 7 bases. J was trimmed by 4 bases and V by 6 bases; bases with no gene match: 3. The CDR3 covers 12 residues. Germline CDR1 reads MNHEY; CDR2 reads SVGAGI. The CDR3 DNA reads as TGTGCCAGCAGCGCGGGAGATTACGAGCAGTACTTC. The encoded protein is CASSAGDYEQYF.

This clone was seen a single time. J is TRBJ2-1 and V is TRBV27, with 10 positions matching TRBD2. The CDR3 runs 18 residues. The junction had 11 bases not matched to a gene; V was cut back by 6 bases and J by 0 bases. Germline CDR1 is MNHEY and CDR2 is SMNVEV (reference sequence). Written as DNA, the CDR3 is TGTGCCAGCAGAGGACAGGCCCCTAGCGGGAGCTCCTACAATGAGCAGTTCTTC. It is translated as CASRGQAPSGSSYNEQFF.

The rearrangement uses TRBV30 and TRBJ1-3; the D is unclear. The CDR3 extends over 15 amino acids. Per the germline V gene, CDR1 is GTSNPN and CDR2 is SVGIG (reference sequence). V lost 0 bases, J lost 0 bases, and 9 bases lay in between. CDR3 amino acids: CAWSVPGVSGNTIYF. DNA of the CDR3: TGTGCCTGGAGTGTACCCGGTGTCTCTGGAAACACCATATATTTT.

The V call is TRBV4-2, the J call TRBJ1-5; unclear D gene. The CDR3 length is 17 residues. Trimming removed 4 bases from V and 0 bases from J, with 16 bases in between. The V gene's germline CDR1 is LGHNA and CDR2 YNFKEQ. The CDR3 loop reads CASSPDLGEGSNQPQHF. In nucleotides, the CDR3 is TGTGCCAGCAGCCCCGACTTAGGTGAGGGTAGCAATCAGCCCCAGCATTTT.

There are a few counts of this clone. The chain combines TRBV21-1 with TRBJ1-6; TRBD1 is the table's D call, not checked against the DNA. TRBV21-1 is tagged as a pseudogene. The CDR3 runs to 22 residues. As DNA, the CDR3 is TGTGCCAGCAGCAAATGTGGGCCTAAGCCTCTGCAGCTGTGCTCCTATAATTCACCCCTCCACTTT. Its translation is CASSKCGPKPLQLCSYNSPLHF.

The J gene is TRBJ2-1, the V gene TRBV28; TRBD1 might be the D (5 bases). With 2 bases removed from V and 7 bases from J, the gap between germline ends came to 18 bases. This CDR3 comprises 16 residues. The germline gives CDR1 MDHEN, CDR2 SYDVKM. The CDR3 loop is CASSLVLGPRVNEQFF. The CDR3 region has the DNA TGTGCCAGCAGTTTAGTCTTGGGGCCCAGGGTAAATGAGCAGTTCTTC.

V is TRBV4-3 and J is TRBJ1-4; D possibly corresponds to TRBD1 (6 bases). The germline V gene encodes CDR1 LGHNA and CDR2 YSLEER. V was clipped by 1 base and J by 2 bases, with 14 bases between them. The CDR3 loop spans 17 amino acids. The chain's CDR3 is CASSQAPGGRTNEKLFF. The CDR3 region has the DNA TGCGCCAGCAGCCAAGCTCCCGGGGGGCGGACTAATGAAAAACTGTTTTTT.

The gene calls are TRBV5-6 and TRBJ2-7; possibly TRBD2 for D (7 bases). Germline V gene sequence: CDR1 SGHDT, CDR2 YYEEEE. The ends were cut back, 3 bases at V and 3 bases at J, with 19 bases in the middle. The CDR3 is made up of 16 amino acids. CDR3 nucleotide sequence: TGTGCCAGCAGCTATCGGGGGGCTCCTCTGGACTACGAGCAGTACTTC. Translated, it gives CASSYRGAPLDYEQYF.

CDR3 sequence: CASSLRSGASGGETQYF. As DNA, the CDR3 is TGCGCCAGCAGCCTTCGATCGGGGGCTAGCGGGGGTGAGACCCAGTACTTC. The chain recombines TRBV4-3 with TRBJ2-5, with 10 bases fitting TRBD2. The CDR3 is made up of 17 amino acids. The germline CDR1 and CDR2 sequences are LGHNA and YSLEER. With 4 bases clipped from V and 5 bases from J, the junction kept 13 bases outside the gene matches.

The genes are TRBV28 and TRBJ2-7, with 9 positions matching TRBD1. Germline-derived CDR1 and CDR2 are MDHEN and SYDVKM. This CDR3 contains 15 residues. V shed 2 bases and J 0 bases; nucleotides not matched to a gene: 2. CDR3 sequence reads: CASSLVDRGSYEQYF. In nucleotides, the CDR3 is TGTGCCAGCAGTTTAGTGGACAGGGGCTCCTACGAGCAGTACTTC.

This clone was detected once. The chain uses TRBV18 and TRBJ1-2, with 7 bases lining up with TRBD1. CDR1 and CDR2 from the germline V gene are KGHSH and LQKENI. Losses at the gene ends were 2 bases for V and 3 bases for J; bases not matched to a gene: 9. The CDR3 totals 16 residues. The CDR3 nucleotides read TGTGCCAGCTCACCAAATGCGGCAGGGGGTTACTATGGCTACACCTTC. This gives the protein CASSPNAAGGYYGYTF.

V and J are TRBV7-3 and TRBJ2-3; the match to TRBD2 covers 7 bases. CDR3 length equals 16 residues. Looked up from germline, CDR1 is SGHTA and CDR2 is FQGTGA. Germline trimming cut 3 bases from V and 7 bases from J; bases unmatched to any gene: 13. In DNA, the CDR3 is TGTGCCAGCAGCTTCCTAGGTTCAGCGGGGCCCTATACGCAGTATTTT. This codes for CASSFLGSAGPYTQYF.

V gene TRBV28 combines with J gene TRBJ2-2; 10 bases are shared with TRBD1. Looked up from germline, CDR1 is MDHEN and CDR2 is SYDVKM. The CDR3 sequence is 18 residues long. V was pared by 4 bases and J by 0 bases, with 8 bases of the junction left unmatched. This chain's CDR3 is CASSSGTGEGANTGELFF. For the CDR3, the DNA is TGTGCCAGCAGTTCCGGGACAGGGGAGGGGGCGAACACCGGGGAGCTGTTTTTT.

The rearrangement links TRBV30 to TRBJ2-5, with 8 bases that match TRBD2. With 1 base clipped from V and 6 bases from J, the junction kept 28 bases outside the gene matches. This CDR3 has 21 residues. Germline V gene sequence: CDR1 GTSNPN, CDR2 SVGIG (reference sequence). The CDR3 nucleotides are TGTGCCTGGAGTGAACACCAAGCCCGACTAGCCGGGGGGGACCGACCGAAGACCCAGTACTTC. This sequence encodes CAWSEHQARLAGGDRPKTQYF.

J is TRBJ2-1 and V is TRBV29-1, with 13 bases identical to TRBD2. The CDR3 covers 13 residues. The trim removed 4 bases at V and 7 bases at J, leaving 1 base unmatched. Germline CDR1 reads SQVTM; CDR2 reads ANQGSEA. The DNA for the CDR3 is TGCAGCGTTGGACTAGCGGGAGGAAATGAGCAGTTCTTC. Its protein is CSVGLAGGNEQFF.

The V and J genes are TRBV14 and TRBJ2-7; TRBD2 is a possible D gene (5 bases). CDR1 and CDR2 (germline): SGHDN, FVKESK. V was trimmed by 1 base and J by 7 bases, leaving 11 bases between them. This CDR3 has 13 residues. This CDR3 reads CASSQGLSGEQYF. CDR3 nucleotides: TGTGCCAGCAGCCAAGGACTCTCGGGAGAGCAGTACTTC.

V gene TRBV27 combines with J gene TRBJ2-7; tentative D call: TRBD1 (6 bases). The germline V and J ends were trimmed by 0 bases and 1 base, with 19 bases remaining between them. The germline CDR1 and CDR2 sequences are MNHEY and SMNVEV (reference sequence). This CDR3 comprises 18 residues. DNA for the CDR3: TGTGCCAGCAGTTTATCGATGGTCCGGGACACCTTTTCCTACGAGCAGTACTTC. The encoded protein is CASSLSMVRDTFSYEQYF.

The chain joins TRBV4-3 to TRBJ1-2; 7 positions agree with TRBD1. This CDR3 has 16 amino acids. Trimming took 4 bases from V and 7 from J; bases not matched to a gene: 15. CDR1 is LGHNA, CDR2 YSLEER, per germline. CDR3 residues: CASSPHRGGQQGGYTF. The CDR3 bases are TGCGCCAGCAGCCCCCACCGGGGGGGACAGCAGGGTGGCTACACCTTC.

The chain employs TRBV27 and TRBJ1-3, with 7 bases aligning to TRBD1. The V and J ends lost 6 bases and 0 bases, in that order; junction bases with no gene match: 5. CDR1 MNHEY and CDR2 SMNVEV come from the germline V gene (reference sequence). The CDR3 spans 15 residues. CDR3 region: CASRRTGISGNTIYF. The CDR3 DNA reads TGTGCCAGCAGGAGGACAGGCATCTCTGGAAACACCATATATTTT.

The chain recombines TRBV10-3 with TRBJ1-3; 9 nucleotides align to TRBD1. The CDR3 is made up of 13 amino acids. V lost 10 bases, J lost 2 bases, and 3 bases stayed unmatched. CDR1 and CDR2 from the germline V gene are ENHRY and SYGVKD. The CDR3 loop reads CASNRGPGNTIYF. The CDR3 DNA reads TGTGCCAGCAACAGGGGGCCTGGAAACACCATATATTTT.